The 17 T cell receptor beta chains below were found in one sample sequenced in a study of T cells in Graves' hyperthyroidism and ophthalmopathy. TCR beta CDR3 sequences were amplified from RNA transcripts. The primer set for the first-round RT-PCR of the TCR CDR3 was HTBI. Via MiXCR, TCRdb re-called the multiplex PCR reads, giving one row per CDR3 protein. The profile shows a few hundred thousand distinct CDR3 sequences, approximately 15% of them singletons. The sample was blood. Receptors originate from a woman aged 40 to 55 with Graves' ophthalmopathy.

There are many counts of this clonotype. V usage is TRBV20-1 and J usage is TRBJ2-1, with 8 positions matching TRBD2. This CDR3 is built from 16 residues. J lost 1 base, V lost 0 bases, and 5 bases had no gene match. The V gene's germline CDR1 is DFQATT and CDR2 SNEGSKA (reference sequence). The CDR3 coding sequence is TGCAGTGCTAGAGATAGCGGGACGATATCCTACAATGAGCAGTTCTTC. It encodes CSARDSGTISYNEQFF.

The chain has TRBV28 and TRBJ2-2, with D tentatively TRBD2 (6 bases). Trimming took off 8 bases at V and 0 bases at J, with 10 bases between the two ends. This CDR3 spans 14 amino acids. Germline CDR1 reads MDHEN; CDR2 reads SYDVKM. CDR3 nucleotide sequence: TGTGCCAGCCGGCTAGCGTCGAACACCGGGGAGCTGTTTTTT. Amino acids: CASRLASNTGELFF.

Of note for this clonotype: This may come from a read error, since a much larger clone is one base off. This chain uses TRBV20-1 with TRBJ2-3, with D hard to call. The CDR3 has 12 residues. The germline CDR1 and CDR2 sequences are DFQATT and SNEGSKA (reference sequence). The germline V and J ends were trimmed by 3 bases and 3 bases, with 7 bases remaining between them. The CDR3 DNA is TGCAGTGCTAGCGTTAGAACAGATACGCAGTATTTT. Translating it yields CSASVRTDTQYF.

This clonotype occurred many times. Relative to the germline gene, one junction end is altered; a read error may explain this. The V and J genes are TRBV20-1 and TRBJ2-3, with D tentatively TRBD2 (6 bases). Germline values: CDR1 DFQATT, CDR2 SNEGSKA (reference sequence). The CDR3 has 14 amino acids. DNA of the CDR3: TGCAATGCTAGAGATGGGCGGGACACAGATACGCAGTATTTT. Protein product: CNARDGRDTDTQYF.

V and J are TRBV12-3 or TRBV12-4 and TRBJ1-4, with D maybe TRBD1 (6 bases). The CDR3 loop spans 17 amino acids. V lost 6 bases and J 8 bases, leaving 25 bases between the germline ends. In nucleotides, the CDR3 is TGTGCCAGCAGAGGTGGGGTGAGGGGGACGCCAGGGGAAAAACTGTTTTTT. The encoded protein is CASRGGVRGTPGEKLFF.

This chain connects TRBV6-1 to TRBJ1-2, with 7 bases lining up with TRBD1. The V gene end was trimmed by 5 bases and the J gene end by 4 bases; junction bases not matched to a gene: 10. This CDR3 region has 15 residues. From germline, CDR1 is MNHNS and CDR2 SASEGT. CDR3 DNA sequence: TGTGCCAGCAGTCCGGACAGGAGGGGCCCCTATGGCTACACCTTC. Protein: CASSPDRRGPYGYTF.

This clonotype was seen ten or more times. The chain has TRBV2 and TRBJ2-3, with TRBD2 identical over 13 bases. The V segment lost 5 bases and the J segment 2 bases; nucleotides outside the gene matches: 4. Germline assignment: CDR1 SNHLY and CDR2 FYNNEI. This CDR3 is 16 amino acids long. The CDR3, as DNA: TGTGCCAGCAGTCTACTAGCGGGAGGGACCACAGATACGCAGTATTTT. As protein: CASSLLAGGTTDTQYF.

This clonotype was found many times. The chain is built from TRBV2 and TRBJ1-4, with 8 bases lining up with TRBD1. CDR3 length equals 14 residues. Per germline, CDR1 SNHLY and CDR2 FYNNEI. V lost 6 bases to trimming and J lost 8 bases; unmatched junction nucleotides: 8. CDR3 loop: CASREDRVEEKLFF. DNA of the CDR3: TGTGCCAGCAGGGAGGACAGGGTGGAGGAAAAACTGTTTTTT.

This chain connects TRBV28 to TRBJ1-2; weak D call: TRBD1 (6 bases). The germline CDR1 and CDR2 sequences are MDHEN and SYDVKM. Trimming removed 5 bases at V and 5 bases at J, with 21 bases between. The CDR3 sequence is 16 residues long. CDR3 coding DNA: TGTGCCAGCAGTCCTGTGCAAGGGGTAGGGGGGTATGGCTACACCTTC. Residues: CASSPVQGVGGYGYTF.

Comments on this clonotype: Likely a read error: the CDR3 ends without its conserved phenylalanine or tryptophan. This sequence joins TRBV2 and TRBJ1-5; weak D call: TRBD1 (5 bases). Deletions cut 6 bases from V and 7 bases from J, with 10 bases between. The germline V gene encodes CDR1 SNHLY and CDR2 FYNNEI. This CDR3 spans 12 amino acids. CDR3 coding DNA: TGTGCCAGCAGCAAACGGGGGCAGCCCCAGCATGTT. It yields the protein CASSKRGQPQHV.

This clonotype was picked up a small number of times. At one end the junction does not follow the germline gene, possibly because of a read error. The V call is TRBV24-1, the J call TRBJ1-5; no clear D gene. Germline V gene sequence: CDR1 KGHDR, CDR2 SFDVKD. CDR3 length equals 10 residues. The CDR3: CGDSNQPQHF. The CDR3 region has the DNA TGCGGGGATAGCAATCAGCCCCAGCATTTT.

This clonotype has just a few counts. This CDR3 is CASSLWAGDYSNQPQHF. The CDR3 DNA follows: TGTGCCAGCAGCTTGTGGGCAGGGGATTATAGCAATCAGCCCCAGCATTTT. The chain recombines TRBV5-6 with TRBJ1-5; D possibly corresponds to TRBD1 (6 bases). The CDR3 is 17 residues long. The germline V and J ends were trimmed by 1 base and 0 bases, with 14 bases remaining between them. From germline, CDR1 is SGHDT and CDR2 YYEEEE.

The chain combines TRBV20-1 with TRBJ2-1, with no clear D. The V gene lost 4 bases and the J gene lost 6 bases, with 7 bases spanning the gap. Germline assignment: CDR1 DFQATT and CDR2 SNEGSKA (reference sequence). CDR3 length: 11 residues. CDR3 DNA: TGCAGTGCTACTAGTTTCAATGAGCAGTTCTTC. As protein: CSATSFNEQFF.

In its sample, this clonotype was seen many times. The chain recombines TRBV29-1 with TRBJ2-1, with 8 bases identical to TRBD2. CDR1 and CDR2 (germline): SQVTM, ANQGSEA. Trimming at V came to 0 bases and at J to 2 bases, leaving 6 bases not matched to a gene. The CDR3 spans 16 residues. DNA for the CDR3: TGCAGCGTTGAAGATTGGGGCGGGAGGACCTACAATGAGCAGTTCTTC. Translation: CSVEDWGGRTYNEQFF.

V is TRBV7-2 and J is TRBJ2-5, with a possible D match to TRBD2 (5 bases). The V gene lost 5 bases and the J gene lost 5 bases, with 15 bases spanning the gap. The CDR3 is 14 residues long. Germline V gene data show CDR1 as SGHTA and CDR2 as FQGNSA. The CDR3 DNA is TGTGCCAGCAGCACACAGTCCCTAGCTGAGACCCAGTACTTC. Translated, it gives CASSTQSLAETQYF.

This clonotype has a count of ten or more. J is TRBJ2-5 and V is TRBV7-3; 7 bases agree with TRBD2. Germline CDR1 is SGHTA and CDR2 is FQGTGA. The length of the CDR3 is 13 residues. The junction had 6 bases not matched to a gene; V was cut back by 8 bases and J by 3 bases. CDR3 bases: TGTGCCAGCGCTCGGGGAGGGAAAGAGACCCAGTACTTC. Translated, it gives CASARGGKETQYF.

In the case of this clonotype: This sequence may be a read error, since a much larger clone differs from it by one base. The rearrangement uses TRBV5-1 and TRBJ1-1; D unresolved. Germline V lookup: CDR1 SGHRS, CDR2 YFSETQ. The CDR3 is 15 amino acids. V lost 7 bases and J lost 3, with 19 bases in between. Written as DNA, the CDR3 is TGCGCCAGCGGCCCAATTTCACTCGGGGACACTGAAGCTTTCTTT. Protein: CASGPISLGDTEAFF.